This TCR beta chain came from a study of blood T cell repertoires in COVID-19. Per the germline V gene, CDR1 is SNHLY and CDR2 is FYNNEI. V lost 3 bases and J lost 7, with 13 bases in between. The CDR3 consists of 13 residues. Here immunoSEQ multiplex PCR was the method, and the copy in TCRdb shows in-frame clones only, minus some. The sample yields approximately 170,000 clones, around 83% seen once. J is TRBJ2-7 and V is TRBV2; D gene unclear. The sequencing sample was made of peripheral blood. The receptor was isolated from a man aged 65 to 79 who had recovered from COVID-19. The CDR3 spells CASSEGRKVEQYF. In nucleotides, the CDR3 is TGTGCCAGCAGTGAGGGCAGGAAGGTTGAGCAGTACTTC.